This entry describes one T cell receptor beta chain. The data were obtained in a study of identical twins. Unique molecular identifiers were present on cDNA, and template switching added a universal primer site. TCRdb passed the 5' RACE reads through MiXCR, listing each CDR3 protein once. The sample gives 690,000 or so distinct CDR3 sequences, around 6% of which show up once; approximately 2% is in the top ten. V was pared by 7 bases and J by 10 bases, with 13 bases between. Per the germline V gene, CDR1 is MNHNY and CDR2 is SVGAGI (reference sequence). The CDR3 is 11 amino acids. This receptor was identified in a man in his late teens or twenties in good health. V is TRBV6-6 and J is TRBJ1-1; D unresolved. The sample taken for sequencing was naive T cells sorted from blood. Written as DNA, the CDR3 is TGTGCCAGCACCAACCCAGCAGGAGCTTTCTTT. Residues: CASTNPAGAFF.